This is a list of T cell receptor beta chains from one sample in a study of blood T cells in healthy people across ages. Using its own MiXCR run on the 5' RACE reads, TCRdb lists one record per CDR3 protein. The table shows some 1,000,000 distinct CDR3 sequences, with almost 25% occurring only once. This same sample was also part of a study on T cells of mothers and their children.

Sequencing was done on a sample of blood. The receptor set was obtained from a girl aged 2 to 9 in good health. Each CDR3 is given without its conserved first and last residue. Rows may omit the clone size; those that give it use once, few, many or a size class.

clone size	V gene	J gene	CDR3 protein
few	TRBV4-1	TRBJ1-2	ASSQPGLNYGYT
.	TRBV6-5	TRBJ1-2	ASSYAPGTAHYGYT
few	TRBV7-9	TRBJ1-2	ASSLGAGQMIYGYT
.	TRBV4-1	.	ASSQLGVSRNEQF
few	TRBV3-1	TRBJ2-5	ATGGVSQETQY
few	TRBV12-3/TRBV12-4	TRBJ2-1	ASSSEAGIYDNEQF
.	TRBV30	TRBJ1-4	AWRPQTGKLF
.	TRBV11-1	TRBJ2-2	ASSRDRGKTGELF
few	TRBV5-1	TRBJ2-3	ASSLEGTRGIDTQY
.	TRBV9	TRBJ1-2	ASSVDVAPVSSGYT
once	TRBV19	TRBJ1-1	ASSIAMNTEAF
few	TRBV27	.	ASSFRAVTPYEQY
.	TRBV7-9	TRBJ1-2	ASSLGTGTDYGYT
few	TRBV29-1	.	SVDLAGGRGEQF
few	TRBV20-1	TRBJ1-2	SARDRGRHGYT
few	TRBV29-1	TRBJ2-7	SDLGLDGEQY
few	TRBV28	TRBJ2-1	ASLPQGPDEQF
few	TRBV5-1	TRBJ1-1	ASSSDRHTEAF
few	TRBV6-2/TRBV6-3	.	ASSAKLTGEQY
.	TRBV5-1	TRBJ1-4	ASSFRVNDEKLF
.	TRBV20-1	TRBJ1-6	SASSPTGVHSPLH
few	TRBV29-1	TRBJ2-5	SVASGRRRETQY
.	TRBV7-2	TRBJ2-3	ASSSRAGGITDTQY
.	TRBV29-1	TRBJ2-3	SVGYTDTQY
.	TRBV13	TRBJ2-3	ASSANDVSTDTQY
few	TRBV7-2	TRBJ1-2	ASSLGGGVDYGYT
many	TRBV20-1	TRBJ1-2	SAMGTGSYGYT
.	TRBV6-2/TRBV6-3	TRBJ2-1	ASGRDYQREQF
few	TRBV5-1	TRBJ2-1	ASRRLAGANEQF
.	TRBV11-2	TRBJ2-1	ASSSPGTRVNEQF
few	TRBV27	TRBJ2-1	ASSTSGAPNNEQF
.	TRBV4-2	TRBJ2-3	ASSQDWWGSTDTQY
few	TRBV5-4	TRBJ2-3	ASSLAVEDTQY
few	TRBV5-1	TRBJ1-6	ASSLEVSPLH
once	TRBV20-1	TRBJ2-5	SAHGHDQETQY
.	TRBV10-3	TRBJ2-7	AITESLTYEQY
.	TRBV9	TRBJ2-6	ASSVADRGTGANVLT
few	TRBV7-9	TRBJ1-1	ASSPQVSGTEAF
many	TRBV12-3/TRBV12-4	TRBJ2-7	ASSSTTSGRLYEQY
.	TRBV6-6	TRBJ1-1	ASSYGAVEAF
.	TRBV6-5	TRBJ2-7	ASSYSGGKSYEQY
.	TRBV29-1	TRBJ2-7	SVEGLFISGEQY
few	TRBV29-1	.	SVELTRGGYEQY